These 26 T cell receptor beta chains came from one sample sequenced in a study of CD8 T cells in Susac syndrome. The RNA input was 0.5 to 1 ug, and it was reverse transcribed with random hexamers. TCRdb redid the calling of the immunoSEQ multiplex PCR reads with MiXCR, one entry per CDR3 protein. The sample lists about 130,000 distinct CDR3 sequences; 90% to 95% were seen once. Sequencing used CD4+ T cells from PBMCs. The receptors shown here come from a human donor in good health.

The chain recombines TRBV2 with TRBJ2-7, with 8 bases fitting TRBD2. This CDR3 contains 15 residues. The germline gives CDR1 SNHLY, CDR2 FYNNEI. V gave up 6 bases and J gave up 2 bases; unmatched junction bases: 9. The DNA of the CDR3 is TGTGCCAGCAGCCCGGGACTAGGGGATGCCTACGAGCAGTACTTC. Its protein product is CASSPGLGDAYEQYF.

The chain is built from TRBV27 and TRBJ2-3, with 7 nucleotides matching TRBD1. The V segment lost 4 bases and the J segment 4 bases; nucleotides outside the gene matches: 5. This CDR3 spans 14 amino acids. The germline V gene encodes CDR1 MNHEY and CDR2 SMNVEV (reference sequence). In DNA form, the CDR3 reads TGTGCCAGCAGTTGGGGCAGGGGGTCAGATACGCAGTATTTT. It encodes CASSWGRGSDTQYF.

The chain carries TRBV20-1 and TRBJ2-1; possible D gene TRBD1, 5 bases. The CDR3 covers 12 residues. The V and J ends lost 2 bases and 10 bases respectively, with 12 bases between them. CDR1 and CDR2 (germline): DFQATT, SNEGSKA (reference sequence). In nucleotides, the CDR3 is TGCAGTGCTAGACTCAGGCCAGGGGAGCAGTTCTTC. Amino acids: CSARLRPGEQFF.

V and J are TRBV28 and TRBJ2-4; 7 bases match TRBD1. There are 12 residues in the CDR3. The germline gives CDR1 MDHEN, CDR2 SYDVKM. Trimming cost V 9 bases and J 7 bases; bases outside gene matches: 6. CDR3 in DNA: TGTGCCAGTGGGACAGCGAATAACATTCAGTACTTC. Amino acids: CASGTANNIQYF.

This chain uses TRBV2 with TRBJ1-5; TRBD1 agrees at 10 bases. The CDR3 totals 16 residues. The V gene end was trimmed by 0 bases and the J gene end by 4 bases; junction bases not matched to a gene: 3. Germline V gives CDR1 SNHLY, CDR2 FYNNEI. CDR3 region: CASSEAWTGGNQPQHF. Written as DNA, the CDR3 is TGTGCCAGCAGTGAAGCGTGGACAGGGGGGAATCAGCCCCAGCATTTT.

The rearrangement links TRBV12-3 or TRBV12-4 to TRBJ2-7; 7 nucleotides match TRBD2. Unmatched junction bases numbered 15, after V lost 6 bases and J lost 4 bases. The CDR3 consists of 16 residues. The DNA for the CDR3 is TGTGCCAGCAGCTCTTGGCCAGCGGGATCATCGTACGAGCAGTACTTC. This gives the protein CASSSWPAGSSYEQYF.

The J gene is TRBJ2-7, the V gene TRBV13; perhaps TRBD1 as D (6 bases). V was cut by 5 bases and J by 3 bases, with 14 bases left in between. Per germline, CDR1 PRHDT and CDR2 FYEKMQ (reference sequence). The CDR3 totals 14 residues. CDR3 in amino acids: CASSPLGRGYEQYF. Here the CDR3 DNA reads TGTGCCAGCAGCCCCTTGGGCAGGGGCTACGAGCAGTACTTC.

V gene TRBV29-1 combines with J gene TRBJ2-7; 13 bases line up with TRBD2. This CDR3 has 13 residues. From germline, CDR1 is SQVTM and CDR2 ANQGSEA. Trimming removed 7 bases from V and 4 bases from J; junction bases left unmatched: 4. This chain's CDR3 is CSARTSGSYEQYF. CDR3 bases: TGCAGCGCTAGGACTAGCGGGAGTTACGAGCAGTACTTC.

V gene TRBV29-1 combines with J gene TRBJ2-7; D is possibly TRBD2 (6 bases). Trimming pared 8 bases from V and 7 bases from J, leaving 15 bases between. The CDR3 is 11 residues long. Germline assignment: CDR1 SQVTM and CDR2 ANQGSEA. CDR3 nucleotides: TGCAGCTTCAGAGGAGGGCGAGAGCAGTACTTC. Translated: CSFRGGREQYF.

CDR3 region: CASSLIHQAGYGYTF. The CDR3 coding sequence is TGTGCCAGCAGTTTAATCCACCAGGCGGGGTATGGCTACACCTTC. This chain connects TRBV28 to TRBJ1-2; D call uncertain. CDR3 length equals 15 residues. Trimming cost V 2 bases and J 5 bases, with 15 bases left between them. Germline V lookup: CDR1 MDHEN, CDR2 SYDVKM.

This clonotype was recorded once. The gene calls are TRBV5-1 and TRBJ2-1; D gene ambiguous. Germline CDR1 SGHRS, CDR2 YFSETQ. This CDR3 contains 16 residues. Trimming pared 1 base from V and 7 bases from J, leaving 18 bases between. CDR3 amino acids: CASSLSDPRIGNEQFF. Here the CDR3 DNA reads TGCGCCAGCAGCTTGAGTGACCCCCGCATTGGGAATGAGCAGTTCTTC.

The chain uses TRBV18 and TRBJ2-6; 8 bases fit TRBD1. This CDR3 region has 17 residues. With 3 bases clipped from V and 4 bases from J, the junction kept 8 bases outside the gene matches. CDR1 KGHSH and CDR2 LQKENI come from the germline V gene. CDR3 sequence reads: CASSPGQGAGGANVLTF. The DNA for the CDR3 is TGTGCCAGCTCACCTGGGCAGGGGGCCGGAGGGGCCAACGTCCTGACTTTC.

This clonotype has a single count. The chain links TRBV19 to TRBJ1-1; possibly TRBD1 for D (6 bases). V dropped 9 bases and J dropped 0 bases, with 17 bases sitting between them. Looked up from germline, CDR1 is LNHDA and CDR2 is SQIVND (reference sequence). CDR3 length: 15 residues. DNA of the CDR3: TGTGCCAGCCGCCGGACAGTGAATATGAACACTGAAGCTTTCTTT. This codes for CASRRTVNMNTEAFF.

This clonotype was counted a single time. This chain uses TRBV7-2 with TRBJ2-7; D ambiguous. The CDR3 totals 14 residues. Trimming stripped 1 base from V and 2 bases from J, with 9 bases between. Germline assignment: CDR1 SGHTA and CDR2 FQGNSA. The CDR3 DNA follows: TGTGCCAGCAGCTTAGGGCTGACTCCCTACGAGCAGTACTTC. Residues: CASSLGLTPYEQYF.

This CDR3 reads CASSRQGLSGANVLTF. In DNA form, the CDR3 reads TGTGCCAGCAGTCGACAGGGACTGTCTGGGGCCAACGTCCTGACTTTC. The chain is built from TRBV27 and TRBJ2-6, with D maybe TRBD1 (7 bases). V dropped 5 bases and J dropped 1 base, with 12 bases sitting between them. The CDR3 totals 16 residues. Germline lookup yields CDR1 MNHEY and CDR2 SMNVEV (reference sequence).

The chain carries TRBV7-9 and TRBJ2-3, with no clear D. Germline CDR1 and CDR2: SEHNR and FQNEAQ (reference sequence). The CDR3 has 14 amino acids. V shed 2 bases and J shed 2 bases, with 8 bases lying between them. The CDR3: CASSLSAATDTQYF. The CDR3 nucleotides read TGTGCCAGCAGCTTATCGGCGGCCACAGATACGCAGTATTTT.

This chain links TRBV7-2 with TRBJ2-7; maybe TRBD2 (6 bases). The CDR3 totals 15 residues. Germline values: CDR1 SGHTA, CDR2 FQGNSA. Trimming left V 4 bases short and J 3 bases short, with 16 bases between. In nucleotides, the CDR3 is TGTGCCAGCAGCTACTCTGACGGGGGAGTCTACGAGCAGTACTTC. Its translation is CASSYSDGGVYEQYF. The full variable domain, in which reference TRBV7-2 and TRBJ2-7 provide the parts outside the CDR3, is GAGVSQSPSNKVTEKGKDVELRCDPISGHTALYWYRQSLGQGLEFLIYFQGNSAPDKSGLPSDRFSAERTGGSVSTLTIQRTQQEDSAVYLCASSYSDGGVYEQYFGPGTRLTVT.

This chain joins TRBV5-1 and TRBJ2-1, with a possible D match to TRBD2 (5 bases). The CDR3 runs to 16 residues. Germline V gives CDR1 SGHRS, CDR2 YFSETQ. V lost 0 bases and J 0 bases, leaving 10 bases between the germline ends. Here the CDR3 reads CASSLDEGSSYNEQFF. The CDR3 DNA follows: TGCGCCAGCAGCTTGGACGAGGGTTCCTCCTACAATGAGCAGTTCTTC.

The chain combines TRBV7-9 with TRBJ2-2; D uncertain. Germline CDR1 is SEHNR and CDR2 is FQNEAQ (reference sequence). There are 11 residues in the CDR3. Trimming shortened V by 5 bases and J by 6 bases, and 4 bases separated the two germline ends. CDR3 coding DNA: TGTGCCAGCAGCCCCGCCGGGGAGCTGTTTTTT. It specifies CASSPAGELFF.

V gene TRBV3-1 combines with J gene TRBJ2-1, with 12 nucleotides matching TRBD2. J gave up 1 base and V 2 bases, and 6 bases lay outside the gene matches. The germline V gene has CDR1 LGHDT and CDR2 YNNKEL (reference sequence). There are 18 residues in the CDR3. As DNA, the CDR3 is TGTGCCAGCAGCCAACCCTTGACTAGCGGGAGTTCCTACAATGAGCAGTTCTTC. Protein: CASSQPLTSGSSYNEQFF.

This clonotype was found once. The CDR3 coding sequence is TGTGCCAGCGCAAGCATCTACGAGCAGTACTTC. Translation: CASASIYEQYF. V and J are TRBV3-1 and TRBJ2-7; D is undetermined. V gave up 8 bases and J gave up 3 bases, with 8 bases separating them. The V gene's germline CDR1 is LGHDT and CDR2 YNNKEL (reference sequence). CDR3 length: 11 amino acids.

V is TRBV12-3 or TRBV12-4 and J is TRBJ2-7, with TRBD1 matching over 9 bases. There are 15 residues in the CDR3. The trim removed 5 bases at V and 4 bases at J, leaving 9 bases unmatched. The CDR3 coding sequence is TGTGCCAGCAGTCGCGACAGGGGGGACGGGTACGAGCAGTACTTC. Translated: CASSRDRGDGYEQYF.

The gene calls are TRBV5-1 and TRBJ2-1, with a tentative D call TRBD2 (5 bases). V lost 4 bases to trimming and J lost 10 bases, with 12 bases between them. The CDR3 consists of 12 residues. Germline V gene lookup returns CDR1 SGHRS and CDR2 YFSETQ. The CDR3 is CASSPLGEEQFF. CDR3 sequence (DNA): TGCGCCAGCAGCCCCTTGGGAGAAGAGCAGTTCTTC.

J is TRBJ2-5 and V is TRBV7-9, with a possible D match to TRBD2 (5 bases). Trimming removed 5 bases at V and 4 bases at J, with 11 bases between. The germline gives CDR1 SEHNR, CDR2 FQNEAQ (reference sequence). This CDR3 has 13 amino acids. The CDR3 is CASSPSSRETQYF. In nucleotides, the CDR3 is TGTGCCAGCAGCCCCTCTAGCCGAGAGACCCAGTACTTC.

CDR3 region: CASSPNGPYEQYF. The CDR3 nucleotides are TGTGCCAGCAGCCCCAACGGCCCCTACGAGCAGTACTTC. The chain couples TRBV3-1 to TRBJ2-7; D is unclear. The CDR3 totals 13 residues. Germline V CDR1 and CDR2: LGHDT, YNNKEL (reference sequence). The germline V and J ends were trimmed by 4 bases and 2 bases, with 9 bases remaining between them.

The rearrangement uses TRBV27 and TRBJ1-4; the match to TRBD1 covers 9 bases. The CDR3 length is 14 residues. The germline gives CDR1 MNHEY, CDR2 SMNVEV (reference sequence). Trimming removed 7 bases from V and 6 bases from J; junction bases left unmatched: 6. The CDR3 DNA sequence: TGTGCCAGCAAAGGACAGGGGTGGTATGAAAAACTGTTTTTT. Translated: CASKGQGWYEKLFF.